This TCR beta chain was recovered during a study of blood T cell repertoires in COVID-19. On the study more broadly: Specimens from acute and convalescent COVID-19 originated in the United States, Italy and Spain.

Trimming left V 7 bases short and J 5 bases short, with 9 bases between. CDR3 length equals 12 residues. Assay used: immunoSEQ multiplex PCR; TCRdb lists only in-frame clones, some missing. This sample yields about 180,000 clones, of which 86% are seen a single time; about 9.7% belongs to the top ten. This TCR was sampled from a man aged 45-60 years with active or convalescent COVID-19. Sequenced sample: peripheral blood. The chain is built from TRBV12-3 or TRBV12-4 and TRBJ1-5; D is ambiguous. In DNA form, the CDR3 reads TGTGCCAGCACTCTGGGAGATCAGCCCCAGCATTTT. Its translation is CASTLGDQPQHF.